These 8 T cell receptor beta chains originate from one sample sequenced in a study of blood T cell repertoires in COVID-19. Assay used: immunoSEQ multiplex PCR; TCRdb lists only in-frame clones, some missing. The table shows about 250,000 clones, with 81% occurring only once. Source material: peripheral blood. These receptors were obtained from a woman older than 75 with acute or convalescent COVID-19.

The chain carries TRBV11-3 and TRBJ2-2; D is unclear. CDR1 and CDR2 (germline): SGHNT, YENEEA. V was trimmed by 1 base and J by 1 base, leaving 10 bases between them. The CDR3 runs 16 residues. In DNA form, the CDR3 reads TGTGCCAGCAGCTTAGGGGCCATCAGGAACACCGGGGAGCTGTTTTTT. Its protein product is CASSLGAIRNTGELFF.

This clone was seen only a few times. The chain has TRBV30 and TRBJ2-7, with 10 positions matching TRBD2. The CDR3 totals 14 residues. The V segment lost 6 bases and the J segment 0 bases; nucleotides outside the gene matches: 5. CDR1 is GTSNPN and CDR2 is SVGIG in the germline V gene (reference sequence). The CDR3 sequence is CACISGRSSYEQYF. The DNA of the CDR3 is TGTGCCTGTATTAGCGGGAGGAGCTCCTACGAGCAGTACTTC.

J is TRBJ1-4 and V is TRBV5-1; 7 nucleotides match TRBD1. With V trimmed by 3 bases and J by 6 bases, 5 bases remained unmatched. CDR3 length: 14 residues. Per the germline V gene, CDR1 is SGHRS and CDR2 is YFSETQ. The CDR3 loop reads CASSSTGVDEKLFF. The CDR3 DNA follows: TGCGCCAGCAGCTCCACAGGGGTCGATGAAAAACTGTTTTTT.

The chain recombines TRBV6-1 with TRBJ2-2; the match to TRBD1 covers 10 bases. The CDR3 is made up of 16 amino acids. The germline CDR1 and CDR2 sequences are MNHNS and SASEGT. After removal of 4 bases from V and 0 bases from J, the junction contained 2 bases not matched to a gene. The CDR3 region has the DNA TGTGCCAGCAGTGTAGGACAGGGGGCGAACACCGGGGAGCTGTTTTTT. Encoded protein: CASSVGQGANTGELFF.

This chain links TRBV5-8 with TRBJ2-7; D may be TRBD2 (5 bases). The V gene lost 2 bases and the J gene lost 7 bases, with 7 bases spanning the gap. This CDR3 region has 11 residues. Germline assignment: CDR1 SGHTS and CDR2 YDEGEE. CDR3 in amino acids: CASSLLGEQYF. In DNA, the CDR3 is TGTGCCAGCAGCTTACTAGGGGAGCAGTACTTC.

This chain links TRBV20-1 with TRBJ1-2; D gene uncertain. With 3 bases removed from V and 4 bases from J, the gap between germline ends came to 9 bases. The CDR3 length is 12 residues. CDR1 DFQATT and CDR2 SNEGSKA come from the germline V gene (reference sequence). The CDR3 DNA reads as TGCAGTGCTAGTGAGGGCCGCTATGGCTACACCTTC. Translated: CSASEGRYGYTF.

The chain joins TRBV30 to TRBJ1-4; 7 bases align to TRBD1. V shed 4 bases, J shed 7 bases, and the junction held 6 bases outside the gene matches. CDR3 length: 13 amino acids. CDR1 is GTSNPN and CDR2 is SVGIG in the germline V gene (reference sequence). The CDR3, as DNA: TGTGCCTGGACGACAGGGAGGACTGAAAAACTGTTTTTT. Translating gives CAWTTGRTEKLFF. Complete variable domain (other parts from reference TRBV30 and TRBJ1-4): SQTIHQWPATLVQPVGSPLSLECTVEGTSNPNLYWYRQAAGRGLQLLFYSVGIGQISSEVPQNLSASRPQDRQFILSSKKLLLSDSGFYLCAWTTGRTEKLFFGSGTQLSVL.

The chain has TRBV19 and TRBJ1-3, with 9 bases that match TRBD1. Looked up from germline, CDR1 is LNHDA and CDR2 is SQIVND (reference sequence). Trimming removed 4 bases from V and 2 bases from J; junction bases left unmatched: 3. There are 15 residues in the CDR3. The CDR3 spells CASSTRTGAGNTIYF. The CDR3 DNA is TGTGCCAGTAGTACCCGGACAGGGGCTGGAAACACCATATATTTT.